This passage covers 19 T cell receptor beta chains from one sample sequenced in a study of CD8+ T cells in alopecia areata. Treatment in this sample: oral pan-JAK inhibitor, 5-10 mg twice daily. Reverse transcription of extracted RNA yielded cDNA, which provided the sequencing template. Some clones are missing from TCRdb's copy, which holds only in-frame ones; the method was immunoSEQ multiplex PCR. The sample consists of 100,000 to 140,000 clones, roughly 89% of them appearing once. The input for sequencing was CD8+ T cells sorted from blood, taken at week 24, from a patient treated with tofacitinib. These TCRs come from a human donor with alopecia areata.

The V call is TRBV4-3, the J call TRBJ1-2; D unclear. Germline CDR1 is LGHNA and CDR2 is YSLEER. Trimming took off 0 bases at V and 0 bases at J, with 17 bases between the two ends. This CDR3 comprises 18 residues. The CDR3 nucleotides read TGCGCCAGCAGCCAAGAGAGAGCAGGATTTTCTTCTAACTATGGCTACACCTTC. This encodes CASSQERAGFSSNYGYTF.

This chain links TRBV29-1 with TRBJ1-1; D may be TRBD1 (5 bases). CDR3 length: 10 residues. V shed 4 bases and J shed 12 bases, with 12 bases lying between them. The germline gives CDR1 SQVTM, CDR2 ANQGSEA. Written as DNA, the CDR3 is TGCAGCGTTGTTTGGGGGGAGACTTTCTTT. Translation gives CSVVWGETFF.

This clone was observed a few times. This chain uses TRBV19 with TRBJ1-1, with a tentative D call TRBD1 (5 bases). Trimming took off 1 base at V and 5 bases at J, with 8 bases between the two ends. Germline values: CDR1 LNHDA, CDR2 SQIVND (reference sequence). There are 13 residues in the CDR3. The CDR3 loop reads CASSIGGSTEAFF. CDR3 DNA: TGTGCCAGTAGTATAGGGGGCTCGACTGAAGCTTTCTTT.

The rearrangement uses TRBV29-1 and TRBJ1-1; the match to TRBD1 covers 8 bases. The CDR3 is made up of 14 amino acids. Trimming cost V 1 base and J 9 bases; bases outside gene matches: 10. Germline loops: CDR1 SQVTM, CDR2 ANQGSEA. CDR3 residues: CSVEGLGQGQQAFF. The CDR3 DNA reads as TGCAGCGTTGAAGGGCTCGGACAGGGTCAACAAGCTTTCTTT.

This clone was seen a single time. The chain joins TRBV7-2 to TRBJ2-7; no clear D. The CDR3 loop spans 16 amino acids. CDR1 is SGHTA, CDR2 FQGNSA, per germline. Trimming pared 8 bases from V and 3 bases from J, leaving 23 bases between. CDR3: CASGPGPGSDLYEQYF. In DNA, the CDR3 is TGTGCCAGCGGGCCGGGCCCAGGATCCGATCTCTACGAGCAGTACTTC.

The chain employs TRBV4-3 and TRBJ2-5; D might be TRBD1 or TRBD2, each matching 5 bases. Trimming stripped 1 base from V and 6 bases from J, with 9 bases between. CDR3 size: 13 residues. CDR1 LGHNA and CDR2 YSLEER come from the germline V gene. CDR3 bases: TGCGCCAGCAGCCAAGGGGTGGGACAGACCCAGTACTTC. Translating it yields CASSQGVGQTQYF.

This chain connects TRBV12-5 to TRBJ2-4, with D perhaps TRBD2 (5 bases). The CDR3 totals 14 residues. Looked up from germline, CDR1 is LGHNT and CDR2 is FRNRAP. The ends were cut back, 2 bases at V and 1 base at J, with 6 bases in the middle. The CDR3 DNA sequence: TGTGCTAGTGGTTTGTCGGGGGCCAAAAACATTCAGTACTTC. Translated, it gives CASGLSGAKNIQYF.

The chain links TRBV6-5 to TRBJ1-2, with unresolved D. Trimming stripped 2 bases from V and 8 bases from J, with 9 bases between. This CDR3 contains 12 residues. Germline V gene data show CDR1 as MNHEY and CDR2 as SVGAGI. CDR3 coding DNA: TGTGCCAGCAGTTACGGCTCTGGGGGCTACACCTTC. Its translation: CASSYGSGGYTF.

The V and J genes are TRBV29-1 and TRBJ1-2; D gene unclear. Germline values: CDR1 SQVTM, CDR2 ANQGSEA. The V end lost 3 bases, the J end lost 1 base, and 12 bases lay between the germline ends. CDR3 length equals 14 residues. The CDR3 loop reads CSVDSPQNNYGYTF. The CDR3 coding sequence is TGCAGCGTTGACAGTCCCCAAAATAACTATGGCTACACCTTC.

The V gene is TRBV21-1, the J gene TRBJ1-5; the D call of TRBD1 is as the table states it, not checked on the DNA. TRBV21-1 is reported as a pseudogene. The CDR3 is 12 amino acids. Written as DNA, the CDR3 is TGTGCCAGCAGCCACAGGGTTCAGCCCCAGCATTTT. Protein product: CASSHRVQPQHF.

The chain couples TRBV19 to TRBJ2-6, with a tentative D call TRBD1 (6 bases). In germline, CDR1 is LNHDA, CDR2 SQIVND (reference sequence). The CDR3 covers 15 residues. Between the trimmed V and J ends, which lost 5 bases and 0 bases, there was a span of 8 bases. In nucleotides, the CDR3 is TGTGCCAGTAGTCCACAGGGCTCTGGGGCCAACGTCCTGACTTTC. This gives the protein CASSPQGSGANVLTF.

This chain uses TRBV19 with TRBJ1-1; D is undetermined. Trimming left V 7 bases short and J 3 bases short, with 12 bases between. CDR3 size: 13 residues. The germline V gene encodes CDR1 LNHDA and CDR2 SQIVND (reference sequence). This CDR3 is CASKLGIHTEAFF. CDR3 in DNA: TGTGCCAGTAAGTTGGGCATTCACACTGAAGCTTTCTTT.

The chain uses TRBV7-2 and TRBJ1-5, with D possibly matching TRBD1 (5 bases). There are 15 residues in the CDR3. Germline V gene lookup returns CDR1 SGHTA and CDR2 FQGNSA. Trimming removed 2 bases at V and 11 bases at J, with 19 bases between. CDR3 coding DNA: TGTGCCAGCAGCTTAAGGGGCGCATTAAGGCGGGCCCAGCATTTT. The encoded protein is CASSLRGALRRAQHF. The full variable domain, rest sourced from reference TRBV7-2 and TRBJ1-5, is GAGVSQSPSNKVTEKGKDVELRCDPISGHTALYWYRQSLGQGLEFLIYFQGNSAPDKSGLPSDRFSAERTGGSVSTLTIQRTQQEDSAVYLCASSLRGALRRAQHFGDGTRLSIL.

CDR3: CASSTSGGTVGVQYF. As DNA, the CDR3 is TGTGCCAGCAGCACTAGCGGGGGAACGGTGGGTGTACAGTATTTT. The chain employs TRBV9 and TRBJ2-3; 11 bases align to TRBD2. Germline V gives CDR1 SGDLS, CDR2 YYNGEE. The V and J ends lost 4 bases and 12 bases, in that order; junction bases with no gene match: 13. The CDR3 runs 15 residues. Drawing the rest from reference TRBV9 and TRBJ2-3, the complete variable domain is DSGVTQTPKHLITATGQRVTLRCSPRSGDLSVYWYQQSLDQGLQFLIQYYNGEERAKGNILERFSAQQFPDLHSELNLSSLELGDSALYFCASSTSGGTVGVQYFGPGTRLTVL.

The chain carries TRBV7-6 and TRBJ2-3, with 7 bases that match TRBD1. The V gene end was trimmed by 7 bases and the J gene end by 3 bases; junction bases not matched to a gene: 7. The CDR3 totals 14 residues. Germline V lookup: CDR1 SGHVS, CDR2 FNYEAQ. CDR3: CASKKYRGTDTQYF. The CDR3 DNA follows: TGTGCCAGCAAAAAGTACAGGGGAACAGATACGCAGTATTTT.

The count of this clone is one. This rearrangement joins TRBV7-6 to TRBJ2-1; 8 bases align to TRBD2. The junction had 17 bases not matched to a gene; V was cut back by 5 bases and J by 5 bases. Germline lookup yields CDR1 SGHVS and CDR2 FNYEAQ. The CDR3 sequence is 18 residues long. The CDR3 DNA reads TGTGCCAGCAGCCTGAGGGTAGCGGGGACTACTCTGGACAATGAGCAGTTCTTC. As protein: CASSLRVAGTTLDNEQFF.

This sequence joins TRBV19 and TRBJ2-3, with D possibly matching TRBD2 (6 bases). The ends were cut back, 3 bases at V and 1 base at J, with 8 bases in the middle. Germline values: CDR1 LNHDA, CDR2 SQIVND (reference sequence). The CDR3 extends over 14 amino acids. CDR3 DNA sequence: TGTGCCAGTAGTATCCGCGGGGGCACAGATACGCAGTATTTT. Its translation is CASSIRGGTDTQYF.

The rearrangement uses TRBV9 and TRBJ2-3; D gene unclear. Germline V gives CDR1 SGDLS, CDR2 YYNGEE. Trimming shortened V by 0 bases and J by 2 bases, and 7 bases separated the two germline ends. The CDR3 has 14 residues. The CDR3 loop reads CASSVESDTDTQYF. In nucleotides, the CDR3 is TGTGCCAGCAGCGTAGAATCGGACACAGATACGCAGTATTTT.

V is TRBV29-1 and J is TRBJ2-5; 7 bases line up with TRBD1. This CDR3 is 18 amino acids long. Germline V gene data show CDR1 as SQVTM and CDR2 as ANQGSEA. With V trimmed by 3 bases and J by 2 bases, 18 bases remained unmatched. CDR3 residues: CSVDSLDRPTLIQETQYF. The DNA for the CDR3 is TGCAGCGTTGATAGCCTGGACAGGCCAACCCTCATTCAAGAGACCCAGTACTTC.